This entry lists 21 T cell receptor beta chains sequenced from one sample in a study of blood T cell repertoires in COVID-19. TCRdb keeps only in-frame clones here, not all; method: immunoSEQ multiplex PCR. Of 160,000 or so clones listed, 82% were seen once; the top ten hold about 8.4%. Sequencing was done on a sample of peripheral blood. All receptors derive from a woman aged 70-85 years with acute or convalescent COVID-19.

This clone was detected once. V gene TRBV4-3 combines with J gene TRBJ1-1; no clear D. This CDR3 is built from 14 residues. The germline gives CDR1 LGHNA, CDR2 YSLEER. V lost 1 base to trimming and J lost 3 bases, with 9 bases between them. The CDR3 is CASSQVRTYTEAFF. The CDR3 nucleotides are TGCGCCAGCAGCCAAGTTCGAACTTACACTGAAGCTTTCTTT.

The rearrangement joins TRBV18 to TRBJ2-2; maybe TRBD1 (5 bases). The CDR3 is 15 amino acids. The V end lost 1 base, the J end lost 6 bases, and 12 bases lay between the germline ends. Germline V gene sequence: CDR1 KGHSH, CDR2 LQKENI. The CDR3 DNA follows: TGTGCCAGCTCACCACGAATGTCAGGGTCCGGGGAGCTGTTTTTT. The encoded protein is CASSPRMSGSGELFF. The full variable domain, with the rest looked up from reference TRBV18 and TRBJ2-2, is NAGVMQNPRHLVRRRGQEARLRCSPMKGHSHVYWYRQLPEEGLKFMVYLQKENIIDESGMPKERFSAEFPKEGPSILRIQQVVRGDSAAYFCASSPRMSGSGELFFGEGSRLTVL.

CDR3 nucleotides: TGTGCCAGCAGCCCCGGACTAGCGGGGGTGGATGAGCAGTTCTTC. Translating it yields CASSPGLAGVDEQFF. The rearrangement links TRBV7-9 to TRBJ2-1; 13 bases match TRBD2. The CDR3 loop spans 15 amino acids. Trimming at V came to 5 bases and at J to 8 bases, leaving 6 bases not matched to a gene. Germline V gives CDR1 SEHNR, CDR2 FQNEAQ (reference sequence).

V gene TRBV12-3 or TRBV12-4 combines with J gene TRBJ1-2, with D uncertain. V lost 6 bases and J 4 bases, leaving 12 bases between the germline ends. The CDR3 sequence is 13 residues long. This chain's CDR3 is CASSVGRGYGYTF. The CDR3 DNA reads TGTGCCAGCAGCGTAGGGAGAGGCTATGGCTACACCTTC.

For the CDR3, the DNA is TGTGCCAGCAGCCAAGCACAGTGGGAGCTGTTTTTT. This translates into CASSQAQWELFF. The chain uses TRBV3-1 (or the pseudogene TRBV3-2) and TRBJ2-2, with D unclear. CDR1 and CDR2 from the germline V gene are LGHDT and YNNKEL (reference sequence). This CDR3 has 12 amino acids. The V and J ends lost 1 base and 9 bases respectively, with 6 bases between them.

The genes are TRBV5-1 and TRBJ1-5, with 7 positions matching TRBD1. There are 15 residues in the CDR3. The V gene end was trimmed by 4 bases and the J gene end by 8 bases; junction bases not matched to a gene: 12. Germline-derived CDR1 and CDR2 are SGHRS and YFSETQ. As DNA, the CDR3 is TGCGCCAGCAGCCTCACAGGGGTGGTCTGGGAGCCCCAGCATTTT. This gives the protein CASSLTGVVWEPQHF.

A few counts support this clone. The rearrangement joins TRBV7-9 to TRBJ1-2; a possible D gene is TRBD1 (6 bases). V lost 3 bases and J 7 bases, leaving 9 bases between the germline ends. Germline CDR1 and CDR2: SEHNR and FQNEAQ (reference sequence). This CDR3 has 12 amino acids. The DNA for the CDR3 is TGTGCCAGCAGCTTGATGGACAGTGGCTACACCTTC. Translating it yields CASSLMDSGYTF. The full variable domain, rest sourced from reference TRBV7-9 and TRBJ1-2, is DTGVSQNPRHKITKRGQNVTFRCDPISEHNRLYWYRQTLGQGPEFLTYFQNEAQLEKSRLLSDRFSAERPKGSFSTLEIQRTEQGDSAMYLCASSLMDSGYTFGSGTRLTVV.

V and J are TRBV28 and TRBJ1-2; TRBD1 agrees at 8 bases. CDR1 is MDHEN, CDR2 SYDVKM, per germline. V was pared by 5 bases and J by 5 bases, with 7 bases of the junction left unmatched. The CDR3 covers 14 residues. CDR3 amino acids: CASSPHGTGYGYTF. In DNA, the CDR3 is TGTGCCAGCAGTCCCCACGGGACAGGTTATGGCTACACCTTC.

The rearrangement uses TRBV21-1 and TRBJ2-2; the D call in the table, TRBD2, was not verified against the DNA. TRBV21-1 constitutes a pseudogene. This CDR3 is 17 amino acids long. Written as DNA, the CDR3 is TGTGCCAGCAGCAAAAAACGACTAGCGGGAGAGAACGGGGAGCTGTTTTTT. Its protein product is CASSKKRLAGENGELFF.

The chain employs TRBV4-2 and TRBJ1-3; D is perhaps TRBD1 (6 bases). Germline lookup yields CDR1 LGHNA and CDR2 YNFKEQ. Trimming removed 0 bases at V and 0 bases at J, with 18 bases between. CDR3 length equals 19 residues. The CDR3 spells CASSQERVGAYYSGNTIYF. CDR3 DNA: TGTGCCAGCAGCCAAGAACGTGTGGGGGCCTACTACTCTGGAAACACCATATATTTT.

V gene TRBV11-3 combines with J gene TRBJ2-3; 8 positions agree with TRBD1. The CDR3 totals 13 residues. CDR1 and CDR2 from the germline V gene are SGHNT and YENEEA. The CDR3 protein is CASRTGFLDTQYF. The CDR3 coding sequence is TGTGCAAGTAGGACAGGGTTTTTAGATACGCAGTATTTT.

The chain carries TRBV4-3 and TRBJ2-3, with TRBD1 identical over 8 bases. CDR3 length: 15 amino acids. V was pared by 1 base and J by 0 bases, with 0 bases of the junction left unmatched. CDR1 and CDR2 from the germline V gene are LGHNA and YSLEER. The CDR3 DNA follows: TGCGCCAGCAGCCAAGGGGACAGGAGCACAGATACGCAGTATTTT. This translates into CASSQGDRSTDTQYF.

This rearrangement joins TRBV7-2 to TRBJ2-2, with D possibly being TRBD2 (7 bases). Germline V gene sequence: CDR1 SGHTA, CDR2 FQGNSA. The CDR3 is made up of 15 amino acids. Trimming cost V 1 base and J 5 bases, with 11 bases left between them. The CDR3 DNA reads TGTGCCAGCAGCTTAGAAGGGGGGGCGACCGGGGAGCTGTTTTTT. Protein sequence: CASSLEGGATGELFF. Using reference TRBV7-2 and TRBJ2-2 for the parts outside the CDR3, the full variable domain is GAGVSQSPSNKVTEKGKDVELRCDPISGHTALYWYRQSLGQGLEFLIYFQGNSAPDKSGLPSDRFSAERTGGSVSTLTIQRTQQEDSAVYLCASSLEGGATGELFFGEGSRLTVL.

The V call is TRBV5-1, the J call TRBJ1-3; D possibly corresponds to TRBD1 (6 bases). This CDR3 is 14 amino acids long. Trimming removed 5 bases from V and 4 bases from J, with 13 bases in between. The germline gives CDR1 SGHRS, CDR2 YFSETQ. The CDR3 bases are TGCGCCAGCAGACCAACAGGGACGGGAAACACCATATATTTT. It encodes CASRPTGTGNTIYF.

The gene calls are TRBV7-2 and TRBJ2-1; 7 nucleotides align to TRBD2. Trimming cost V 1 base and J 6 bases; bases outside gene matches: 3. Germline CDR1 is SGHTA and CDR2 is FQGNSA. This CDR3 has 14 residues. Written as DNA, the CDR3 is TGTGCCAGCAGCTTAGAGGGACTATTCAATGAGCAGTTCTTC. Translating it yields CASSLEGLFNEQFF. The full variable domain, its missing parts supplied by reference TRBV7-2 and TRBJ2-1, is GAGVSQSPSNKVTEKGKDVELRCDPISGHTALYWYRQSLGQGLEFLIYFQGNSAPDKSGLPSDRFSAERTGGSVSTLTIQRTQQEDSAVYLCASSLEGLFNEQFFGPGTRLTVL.

This clone was counted between two and nine times. The rearrangement uses TRBV27 and TRBJ2-1; 10 bases align to TRBD2. Germline loops: CDR1 MNHEY, CDR2 SMNVEV (reference sequence). This CDR3 region has 15 residues. J lost 6 bases, V lost 8 bases, and 10 bases had no gene match. CDR3 DNA: TGTGCCAGCCTTCCAGCGGGAGGGCTGGCCAATGAGCAGTTCTTC. Translating it yields CASLPAGGLANEQFF.

The chain links TRBV21-1 to TRBJ1-1; the D segment call TRBD1 is taken from the table without a DNA check. TRBV21-1 is reported as a pseudogene. The CDR3 is made up of 13 amino acids. In nucleotides, the CDR3 is TGTGCCAGCAGCAAAAAGGGGTACACTGAAGCTTTCTTT. Residues: CASSKKGYTEAFF.

The V call is TRBV4-1, the J call TRBJ2-2; 9 bases agree with TRBD2. Germline-derived CDR1 and CDR2 are MGHRA and YSYEKL. CDR3 size: 21 residues. J was trimmed by 2 bases and V by 2 bases; bases with no gene match: 18. The CDR3 sequence: CASSQTIMGSGSRLNTGELFF. The CDR3 region has the DNA TGCGCCAGCAGCCAAACTATCATGGGTAGCGGGAGTAGGTTAAACACCGGGGAGCTGTTTTTT.

The table lists this clone with a count of one. This chain connects TRBV30 to TRBJ1-2; D not resolved. Germline CDR1 GTSNPN, CDR2 SVGIG (reference sequence). The length of the CDR3 is 13 residues. Trimming took off 1 base at V and 5 bases at J, with 11 bases between the two ends. CDR3 protein: CAWSDYGLYGYTF. CDR3 sequence (DNA): TGTGCCTGGAGTGATTACGGTCTATATGGCTACACCTTC.

The chain carries TRBV28 and TRBJ1-6, with 7 bases lining up with TRBD1. Germline values: CDR1 MDHEN, CDR2 SYDVKM. There are 16 residues in the CDR3. Unmatched junction bases numbered 9, after V lost 5 bases and J lost 5 bases. The DNA of the CDR3 is TGTGCCAGCAGTCCACTACCGGGACAGCATAATTCACCCCTCCACTTT. Protein sequence: CASSPLPGQHNSPLHF.

The rearrangement links TRBV28 to TRBJ1-1; TRBD1 aligns across 7 bases. The CDR3 is made up of 16 amino acids. Germline lookup yields CDR1 MDHEN and CDR2 SYDVKM. J gave up 11 bases and V 7 bases, and 22 bases lay outside the gene matches. The chain's CDR3 is CASTSTNRQGGWIAFF. CDR3 in DNA: TGTGCCAGCACCTCAACGAACCGACAGGGAGGTTGGATTGCTTTCTTT.